The rows below give T cell receptor beta chains drawn from one sample of a study of blood T cell repertoires in COVID-19. Profiled with immunoSEQ multiplex PCR; TCRdb holds only in-frame clones, not every one. The data show 200,000 to 300,000 clones, around 83% seen once. Sequenced input: peripheral blood. The receptors originated from a woman in her sixties or seventies with active or convalescent COVID-19. Each CDR3 is given with its conserved first and last residue. Size values are once, few and many counts, or a class for expanded clones, and some rows have none.

TRBV30 NA CAGASGQVTEQYF
TRBV21-1 NA CASSKIAQARNEKLFF
TRBV3-1/TRBV3-2 NA CASSHVRQGGREDGYTF
TRBV11-2 NA CASSPQIDIYF
TRBV7-9 NA CASSHNTEAFF
TRBV7-9 once CASSLPRSSGGQETQYF
TRBV7-8 NA CASSLPSGGGEQFF
TRBV3-1/TRBV3-2 NA CASSQDTSGGHEQYF
TRBV9 once CASSVPGQGETQYF
TRBV27 NA CASRRQGGDEQYF
TRBV14 NA CASSQGRDYRDTQYF
TRBV9 NA CASSVGTVHTF
TRBV12-2 NA CASRLDAGQGPDTQYF
TRBV5-1 few CASSPGLDYTGELFF
TRBV6-5 NA CASSQTSRIYEQYF
TRBV6-5 NA CASQRNSLQPQHF
TRBV9 few CASSEGQGLLNTEAFF
TRBV5-1 NA CASSLVQGVFNEQFF
TRBV2 NA CASRRLAGLQETQYF
TRBV5-1 NA CASSPEGQTGELFF
TRBV7-9 NA CASSPDRRGNEQYF
TRBV30 NA CAWSLQGWGQETQYF
TRBV3-1/TRBV3-2 NA CASSQRGTANTGELFF